The 16 T cell receptor beta chains reported below all come from one sample, sequenced in a study of OX40 agonist ivuxolimab in advanced cancers. The repertoire was sequenced with immunoSEQ multiplex PCR; TCRdb's copy has only in-frame clones and lacks some. The sample shows about 82,000 clones, roughly 86% of them seen only once. The sample consisted of CD4+ or CD8+ T cells sorted from blood, taken in a trial of the OX40 agonist ivuxolimab. All receptors derive from an adult with an advanced solid tumor such as melanoma, head and neck, liver or kidney cancer.

The chain recombines TRBV29-1 with TRBJ1-1, with D unclear. V was shortened by 7 bases and J by 5 bases, with 11 bases between the two germline ends. The CDR3 sequence is 11 residues long. CDR1 is SQVTM, CDR2 ANQGSEA, per germline. The CDR3 sequence: CSAHSETEAFF. The CDR3 DNA reads as TGCAGCGCCCACTCGGAAACTGAAGCTTTCTTT. Full variable domain (remainder filled in from reference TRBV29-1 and TRBJ1-1): SAVISQKPSRDICQRGTSLTIQCQVDSQVTMMFWYRQQPGQSLTLIATANQGSEATYESGFVIDKFPISRPNLTFSTLTVSNMSPEDSSIYLCSAHSETEAFFGQGTRLTVV.

This chain links TRBV14 with TRBJ2-5; TRBD1 is a possible D gene (8 bases). Germline loops: CDR1 SGHDN, CDR2 FVKESK. V was trimmed by 5 bases and J by 7 bases, leaving 14 bases between them. CDR3 length: 13 amino acids. In DNA form, the CDR3 reads TGTGCCAGCAGCGTAAACAGGGGGGGGACCCAGTACTTC. This translates into CASSVNRGGTQYF.

The chain is built from TRBV7-9 and TRBJ1-2; no clear D gene. Germline values: CDR1 SEHNR, CDR2 FQNEAQ (reference sequence). Between the trimmed V and J ends, which lost 1 base and 8 bases, there was a span of 11 bases. CDR3 length: 13 residues. DNA for the CDR3: TGTGCCAGCAGCTTAGGGGAAGGGAAGGGCTACACCTTC. Its translation is CASSLGEGKGYTF.

This sequence joins TRBV5-1 and TRBJ1-1; 7 bases line up with TRBD1. CDR3 size: 16 residues. Losses at the gene ends were 5 bases for V and 0 bases for J; bases not matched to a gene: 10. Germline V lookup: CDR1 SGHRS, CDR2 YFSETQ. The CDR3 nucleotides are TGCGCCAGCAGTCGCATTGGGACAGTTATGAACACTGAAGCTTTCTTT. It yields the protein CASSRIGTVMNTEAFF.

This chain links TRBV5-1 with TRBJ1-1; D gene unclear. The germline V gene has CDR1 SGHRS and CDR2 YFSETQ. The V end lost 5 bases, the J end lost 1 base, and 18 bases lay between the germline ends. The length of the CDR3 is 16 residues. The chain's CDR3 is CASRVAGLGSNTEAFF. CDR3 bases: TGCGCCAGCAGGGTAGCGGGATTGGGTTCGAACACTGAAGCTTTCTTT.

V is TRBV7-9 and J is TRBJ2-1; TRBD2 might be the D (6 bases). The CDR3 consists of 14 residues. The V gene's germline CDR1 is SEHNR and CDR2 FQNEAQ (reference sequence). Deletions cut 5 bases from V and 6 bases from J, with 14 bases between. For the CDR3, the DNA is TGTGCCAGCAGCACCGGTGGGAGGTCCAATGAGCAGTTCTTC. It encodes CASSTGGRSNEQFF.

The chain recombines TRBV6-4 with TRBJ1-1, with TRBD1 matching 7 bases. Germline V CDR1 and CDR2: MRHNA, SNTAGT. The CDR3 is 14 amino acids. J was trimmed by 1 base and V by 6 bases; bases with no gene match: 5. CDR3 protein: CASRRGGPNTEAFF. DNA for the CDR3: TGTGCCAGCAGGCGAGGGGGCCCGAACACTGAAGCTTTCTTT.

This clone was recorded once. The chain links TRBV9 to TRBJ2-1; D call uncertain. V lost 7 bases and J lost 7, with 30 bases in between. The CDR3 is 18 amino acids. Germline CDR1 is SGDLS and CDR2 is YYNGEE. CDR3: CASGSRPGVSLSINEQFF. The CDR3 nucleotides are TGTGCCAGCGGGTCACGGCCTGGAGTGAGCCTTTCTATAAATGAGCAGTTCTTC.

The gene calls are TRBV19 and TRBJ1-5; no clear D. This CDR3 contains 14 residues. Germline lookup yields CDR1 LNHDA and CDR2 SQIVND (reference sequence). V was trimmed by 3 bases and J by 1 base, leaving 7 bases between them. Written as DNA, the CDR3 is TGTGCCAGTAGTATTGTCCAGAGCAATCAGCCCCAGCATTTT. It is translated as CASSIVQSNQPQHF.

This clone appeared a single time. The chain employs TRBV4-1 and TRBJ2-1; 8 positions agree with TRBD1. Trimming at V came to 2 bases and at J to 5 bases, leaving 8 bases not matched to a gene. Germline V gene data show CDR1 as MGHRA and CDR2 as YSYEKL. This CDR3 has 16 amino acids. CDR3 sequence (DNA): TGCGCCAGCAGCCAAAGTGGACAGGGAATAAACAATGAGCAGTTCTTC. This codes for CASSQSGQGINNEQFF.

The V and J genes are TRBV4-1 and TRBJ2-2, with D maybe TRBD1 (6 bases). The CDR3 is made up of 14 amino acids. Between the trimmed V and J ends, which lost 6 bases and 0 bases, there was a span of 8 bases. CDR1 MGHRA and CDR2 YSYEKL come from the germline V gene. CDR3 loop: CASRTGSNTGELFF. CDR3 nucleotides: TGCGCCAGCAGAACAGGGTCGAACACCGGGGAGCTGTTTTTT.

V usage is TRBV4-2 and J usage is TRBJ2-6; 7 nucleotides line up with TRBD1. The CDR3 sequence is 19 residues long. Germline loops: CDR1 LGHNA, CDR2 YNFKEQ. Unmatched junction bases numbered 8, after V lost 0 bases and J lost 0 bases. The CDR3 region is CASSQDGTVSYSGANVLTF. Written as DNA, the CDR3 is TGTGCCAGCAGCCAAGATGGGACAGTATCCTACTCTGGGGCCAACGTCCTGACTTTC.

The chain uses TRBV28 and TRBJ1-5, with 8 bases aligning to TRBD1. CDR3 length: 15 residues. V was pared by 6 bases and J by 11 bases, with 15 bases of the junction left unmatched. From germline, CDR1 is MDHEN and CDR2 SYDVKM. CDR3 residues: CASRQDRGPRWAQHF. In DNA form, the CDR3 reads TGTGCCAGCAGACAAGACAGGGGTCCGCGATGGGCCCAGCATTTT.

V is TRBV27 and J is TRBJ1-5, with 9 bases fitting TRBD1. CDR3 length: 14 amino acids. The germline gives CDR1 MNHEY, CDR2 SMNVEV (reference sequence). V lost 8 bases and J lost 4; bases outside the gene matches: 6. In DNA, the CDR3 is TGTGCCAGCGGTACAGGGGGCTGGAATCAGCCCCAGCATTTT. This encodes CASGTGGWNQPQHF.

The rearrangement uses TRBV6-6 and TRBJ1-2; TRBD1 might be the D (6 bases). The CDR3 sequence is 14 residues long. V shed 4 bases and J shed 1 base, with 10 bases lying between them. Germline V CDR1 and CDR2: MNHNY, SVGAGI (reference sequence). The CDR3 spells CASSSNRDNYGYTF. CDR3 coding DNA: TGTGCCAGCAGTTCAAACAGGGATAACTATGGCTACACCTTC.

The chain recombines TRBV27 with TRBJ2-2; D remains ambiguous. Germline V CDR1 and CDR2: MNHEY, SMNVEV (reference sequence). The CDR3 contains 13 residues. The V end was cut by 4 bases, the J end by 2 bases, with 5 bases between. The CDR3 here is CASSSVNTGELFF. The CDR3 bases are TGTGCCAGCAGTTCAGTTAACACCGGGGAGCTGTTTTTT.